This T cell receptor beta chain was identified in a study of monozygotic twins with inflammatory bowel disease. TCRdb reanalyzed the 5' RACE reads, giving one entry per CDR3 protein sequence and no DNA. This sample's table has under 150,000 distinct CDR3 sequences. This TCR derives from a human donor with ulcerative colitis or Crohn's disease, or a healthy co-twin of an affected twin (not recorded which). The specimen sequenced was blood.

CDR3 amino acids: CASSLAGQNTGELFF. The chain is built from TRBV7-2 and TRBJ2-2; the D call from TCRdb, TRBD1, cannot be confirmed without DNA. The CDR3 loop spans 15 amino acids. Germline V gene sequence: CDR1 SGHTA, CDR2 FQGNSA. The full variable domain, with the rest looked up from reference TRBV7-2 and TRBJ2-2, is GAGVSQSPSNKVTEKGKDVELRCDPISGHTALYWYRQSLGQGLEFLIYFQGNSAPDKSGLPSDRFSAERTGGSVSTLTIQRTQQEDSAVYLCASSLAGQNTGELFFGEGSRLTVL.